The present entry profiles one TCR beta chain with its context. Its antigen has not been determined. No base qualities exist here, and no much larger clone lies one base off it. This entry is derived from a study of shared clonotypes between healthy human individuals (TCRdb year 2020). Regarding the complete study: The cohort comprised a couple of women and a few men aged 18 to 49 years. For each donor, three plates each were used for CD4 naive and CD4 memory, two plates were used for CD8 naive, and one plate was used for CD8 memory. The study deeply sequenced blood TCR repertoires of about 5 healthy adults to estimate repertoire size and the extent of clonotype sharing between individuals. To increase sequencing depth and limit assay-specific biases, TCR repertoire library preparation and sequencing were carried out by different laboratories using diverse techniques. Leukapheresis yielded between about 0.9 and 8.9 billion PBMCs per donor.

Using the deep immunoSEQ assay, multiplex PCR amplified TCR CDR3 regions from genomic DNA. Extracted genomic DNA from each cell subset was spread evenly across all wells of several immunoSEQ 96-well plates, with each plate serving as a replicate. Each replicate PCR for sorted subsets received around 210 ng genomic DNA, equal to roughly 30,000 T cell genomes. Purified libraries were measured with a Qubit 3.0 fluorometer, size-checked on a Bioanalyzer 2100, and measured again with the KAPA Library Quantification kit. Every immunoSEQ 96-well plate was sequenced on a dedicated single-read 150-cycle Illumina NextSeq 550 flow cell. The authors' pipeline ran thus. Because the immunoSEQ output held only junctional sequences and lacked quality scores, the filtering could not match the filtering applied to full-length reads. Sequences were annotated with PyIR, a Python wrapper for IgBLAST v1.9, and V/J genes and CDR3 were assigned using IMGT germline references. Any read was removed if the V/J assignment was weak (E-value above 1e-6), the CDR3 was missing, or the read contained stop codons, out-of-frame junctions, or ambiguous translated residues. V3J clonotypes were defined by identical inferred V gene, J gene, and CDR3 amino acid sequence. Percentage overlap between repertoires was computed as shared unique clonotypes divided by the size of the smaller repertoire. Repertoire richness was assessed with RTK rarefaction, the Chao1 estimator, and Recon v2.1 estimates of unobserved clonotypes. Generation probabilities were computed with OLGA for all TCRbeta clonotypes obtained by the gDNA method from a few donors. This immuneACCESS table, as held by TCRdb, lists in-frame sequences with V and J called but not all clones. Of the missing ones, under half trace to an unresolved V gene in checked studies; the others have no known cause. From that table come the V and J calls and clone size; the DNA was used to work out D and trimming. The sample records roughly 2.4 million clones, approximately 94% of which are singletons. The ten largest clones represent 0.13% of the sample.

According to the germline V gene, CDR1 reads SGHTA and CDR2 reads FQGNSA. The CDR3, cysteine through phenylalanine, is 15 amino acids long. The only DNA kept is the CDR3, 45 bases in frame from the first base. The germline V end is reduced by 4 bases and the J end by 4 bases; junction bases left unmatched: 8. The paper as a whole reports these results and caveats: Only blood was sampled, and tissue TCR repertoires likely differ from those in blood. Compared with non-shared clonotypes, the clonotypes found in all four sorted-subset donors had higher generation probabilities. Even with the large sequencing depth, rarefaction of the sorted-subset datasets indicated that sequencing was incomplete. Because the study included a small number of donors, the genetic and exposure-history diversity represented was limited. Across a few donors, approximately 5% of naive CD4, roughly 3.4% of naive CD8, about 2.3% of memory CD4, and roughly 0.41% of memory CD8 clonotypes were shared. Larger estimated clonotype richness was generally found for naive subsets than for memory subsets. Pairwise subsampling led to the expectation that sequencing depth would affect the degree of clonotype sharing among donors.

Donors were healthy HIV-negative adults with no recently reported acute infections or vaccinations. Every donor was a Caucasian adult living in Nashville, Tennessee, USA. Magnetic negative selection was used to enrich CD4+ T cells, after which naive cells were positively selected on CD45RA and the negative fraction became the memory subset. Blood was obtained by leukapheresis, after which PBMCs were separated by Ficoll-Histopaque density gradient centrifugation and cryopreserved in liquid nitrogen vapor phase. Purity and quantity of every magnetically sorted T cell population were checked by analytical flow cytometry. Genomic DNA was isolated from each sorted fraction and quantified by UV absorbance on a Nanodrop 2000c.

The specimen was naive CD4+ T cells sorted from blood. This specimen's cell subset or site label, per the study, means: CD45RA+ positively selected. The sequence was collected from a man aged 18 to 29 in good health. The sequence joins TRBV7-2 to TRBJ2-7; 9 nucleotides in the junction match TRBD2. The CDR3 reads as follows: CASSSGGSGSYEQYF. The DNA sequence reads TGTGCCAGCAGCTCCGGCGGTAGCGGGAGTTACGAGCAGTACTTC.